The 4 T cell receptor beta chains below all came from one sample that was sequenced in a study of T cells in Graves' hyperthyroidism and ophthalmopathy. Regions amplified from RNA transcripts were the TCR beta CDR3 regions. The HTBI primer set was used in a first-round RT-PCR of the TCR CDR3. Each CDR3 protein gets one entry after TCRdb re-called the multiplex PCR reads with MiXCR. This sample has 600,000 to 800,000 distinct CDR3 sequences, with just over 35% found just once. The sequencing input was blood. The receptors derive from a woman aged 40 to 55 with Graves' hyperthyroidism.

The V call is TRBV6-5, the J call TRBJ1-2, with D maybe TRBD1 (6 bases). V was clipped by 6 bases and J by 4 bases, with 15 bases between them. The length of the CDR3 is 14 residues. CDR1 is MNHEY, CDR2 SVGAGI, per germline. This chain's CDR3 is CASSLQGSSYGYTF. CDR3 in DNA: TGTGCCAGCAGCCTACAGGGCTCTAGCTATGGCTACACCTTC.

This clonotype was found once. A much larger clone differs from this one at a single base, so this may be a read error. The V and J genes are TRBV7-2 and TRBJ1-6, with D unclear. Germline V gives CDR1 SGHTA, CDR2 FQGNSA. The CDR3 runs to 13 residues. In nucleotides, the CDR3 is TGTGCCGGCAGCAAGACTATTAATTCACCCCTCCACTTT. This translates into CAGSKTINSPLHF.

V usage is TRBV7-2 and J usage is TRBJ2-7; the D call may be TRBD1 or TRBD2 (7 bases each). The CDR3 runs 15 residues. V was shortened by 4 bases and J by 3 bases, with 16 bases between the two germline ends. CDR1 is SGHTA and CDR2 is FQGNSA in the germline V gene. The CDR3, as DNA: TGTGCCAGCAGCTCCCAGGGGGGGCAGGGCTACGAGCAGTACTTC. Encoded protein: CASSSQGGQGYEQYF.

The chain recombines TRBV19 with TRBJ1-1, with TRBD1 matching 7 bases. This CDR3 has 16 amino acids. Germline V gene lookup returns CDR1 LNHDA and CDR2 SQIVND (reference sequence). Unmatched junction bases numbered 14, after V lost 6 bases and J lost 4 bases. CDR3 coding DNA: TGTGCCAGTAGCCCATGGGACAGCTACTGGGGCACTGAAGCTTTCTTT. Encoded protein: CASSPWDSYWGTEAFF.